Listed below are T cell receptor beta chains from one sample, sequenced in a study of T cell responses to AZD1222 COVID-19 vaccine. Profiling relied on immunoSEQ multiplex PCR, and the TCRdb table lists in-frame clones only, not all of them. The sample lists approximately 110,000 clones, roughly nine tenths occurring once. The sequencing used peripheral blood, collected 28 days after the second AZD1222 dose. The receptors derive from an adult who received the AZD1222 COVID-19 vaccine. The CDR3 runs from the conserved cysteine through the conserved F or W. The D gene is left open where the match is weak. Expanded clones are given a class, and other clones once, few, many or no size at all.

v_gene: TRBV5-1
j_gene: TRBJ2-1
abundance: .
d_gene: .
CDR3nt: TGCGCCAGCAGCTTGGCCGTAACGGGGGCTAACTCCTACAATGAGCAGTTCTTC
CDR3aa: CASSLAVTGANSYNEQFF

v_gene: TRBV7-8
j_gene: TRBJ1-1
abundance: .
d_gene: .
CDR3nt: TGTGCCAGCAGCTTAGTAGGGGCCACTGAAGCTTTCTTT
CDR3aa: CASSLVGATEAFF

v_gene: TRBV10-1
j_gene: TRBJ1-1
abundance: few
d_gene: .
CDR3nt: TGCGCCACATCGATGGTGAACACTGAAGCTTTCTTT
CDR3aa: CATSMVNTEAFF

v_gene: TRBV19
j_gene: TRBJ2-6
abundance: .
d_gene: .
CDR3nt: TGTGCCAGTAGTATCGGCATTGTCTCTGGGGCCAACGTCCTGACTTTC
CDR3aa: CASSIGIVSGANVLTF

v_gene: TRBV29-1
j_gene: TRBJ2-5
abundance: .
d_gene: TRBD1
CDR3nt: TGCAGCGCTCTCCGGGACAGGGGCGGCGAGACCCAGTACTTC
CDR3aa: CSALRDRGGETQYF

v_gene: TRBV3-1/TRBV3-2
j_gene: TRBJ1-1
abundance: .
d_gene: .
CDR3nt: TGTGCCAGCAGTCTATCTCCCCCCACTGAAGCTTTCTTT
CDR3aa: CASSLSPPTEAFF

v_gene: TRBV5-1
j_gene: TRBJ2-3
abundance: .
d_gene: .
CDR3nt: TGCGCCAGCAGCTTGGCAGGGTCAGATACGCAGTATTTT
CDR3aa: CASSLAGSDTQYF

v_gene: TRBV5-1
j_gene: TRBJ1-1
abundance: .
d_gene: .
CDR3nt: TGCGCCAGCAGCTTGGCAGCCTCATCCGGGACTGAAGCTTTCTTT
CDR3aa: CASSLAASSGTEAFF

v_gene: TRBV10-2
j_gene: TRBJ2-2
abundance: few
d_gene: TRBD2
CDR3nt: TGCGCCAGCAGTGAGCAAGCGGGAGCAAGGACCGGGGAGCTGTTTTTT
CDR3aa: CASSEQAGARTGELFF

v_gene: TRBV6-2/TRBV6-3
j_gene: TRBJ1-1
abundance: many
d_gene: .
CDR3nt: TGTGCCAGCAGTTACTCTAGGGGTCTTGACACTGAAGCTTTCTTT
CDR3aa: CASSYSRGLDTEAFF

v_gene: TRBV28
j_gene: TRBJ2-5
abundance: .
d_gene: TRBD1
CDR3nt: TGTGCCAGCAGCTTGGACAGGCCACAAAGGGAGACCCAGTACTTC
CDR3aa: CASSLDRPQRETQYF

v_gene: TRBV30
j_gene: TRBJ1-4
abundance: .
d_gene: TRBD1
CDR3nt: TGTGCCTGGAGTGTACGAGGACAGGGGGCGCTTAGGGAAAAACTGTTTTTT
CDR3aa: CAWSVRGQGALREKLFF

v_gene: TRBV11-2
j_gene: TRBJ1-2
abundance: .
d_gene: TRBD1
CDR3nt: TGTGCCAGCAGCACTTTACAGGGGTCGCCTAACTATGGCTACACCTTC
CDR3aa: CASSTLQGSPNYGYTF

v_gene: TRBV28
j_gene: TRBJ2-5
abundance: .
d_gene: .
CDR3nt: TGTGCCAGCAGTACCAGGGTGGAGACCCAGTACTTC
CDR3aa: CASSTRVETQYF

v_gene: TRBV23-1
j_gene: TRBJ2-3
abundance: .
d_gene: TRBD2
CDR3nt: TGCGCCAGCCCAGTCCGACGGGCGGGAGGCCCCGATACGCAGTATTTT
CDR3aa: CASPVRRAGGPDTQYF

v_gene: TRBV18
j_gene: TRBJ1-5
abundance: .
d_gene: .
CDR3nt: TGTGCCAGCTCACCACAGAATAGCAATCAGCCCCAGCATTTT
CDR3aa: CASSPQNSNQPQHF

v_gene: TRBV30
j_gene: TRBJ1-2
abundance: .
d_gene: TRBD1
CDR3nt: TGTGCCGAATTCACAGGGGGAGGCTACACCTTC
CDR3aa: CAEFTGGGYTF

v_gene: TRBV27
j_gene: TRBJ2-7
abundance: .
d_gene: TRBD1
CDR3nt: TGTGCCAGCAGTTTAGACAGGGGGTACGAGCAGTACTTC
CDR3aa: CASSLDRGYEQYF

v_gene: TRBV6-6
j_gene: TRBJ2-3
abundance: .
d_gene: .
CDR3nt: TGTGCCAGCAGTTACGACGGCGATACGCAGTATTTT
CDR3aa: CASSYDGDTQYF

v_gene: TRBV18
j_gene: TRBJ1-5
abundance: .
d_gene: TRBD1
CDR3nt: TGTGCCAGCTCACCCTCGACAGGGGCCAGGGAGCCCCAGCATTTT
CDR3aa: CASSPSTGAREPQHF

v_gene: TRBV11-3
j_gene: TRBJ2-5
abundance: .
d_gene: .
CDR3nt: TGTGCCAGCAGCGGCCGGACAGACCAAGAGACCCAGTACTTC
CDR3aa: CASSGRTDQETQYF

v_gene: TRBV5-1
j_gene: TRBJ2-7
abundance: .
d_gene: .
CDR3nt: TGCGCCAGCAGCTTGGATAGGGGAGGGGGTGAGCAGTACTTC
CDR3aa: CASSLDRGGGEQYF

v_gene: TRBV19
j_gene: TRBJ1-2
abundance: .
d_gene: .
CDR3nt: TGTGCCAGTAGTACCTTAGGGGGGAAAGGCTACACCTTC
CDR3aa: CASSTLGGKGYTF

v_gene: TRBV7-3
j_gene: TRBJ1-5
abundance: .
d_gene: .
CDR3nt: TGTGCCAGCTCTCCCGGGAGCAATCAGCCCCAGCATTTT
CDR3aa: CASSPGSNQPQHF

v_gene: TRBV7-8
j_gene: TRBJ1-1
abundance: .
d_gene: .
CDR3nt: TGTGCCAGCAGCTTAGTCCCAAACACTGAAGCTTTCTTT
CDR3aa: CASSLVPNTEAFF

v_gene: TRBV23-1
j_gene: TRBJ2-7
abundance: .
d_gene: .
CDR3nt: TGCGCCAGCAGTCAACTGTCCGGGAACAGGGCCTACGAGCAGTACTTC
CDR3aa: CASSQLSGNRAYEQYF

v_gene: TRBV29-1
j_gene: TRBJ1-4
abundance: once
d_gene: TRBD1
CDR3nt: TGCAGCGTTGATGGGACAGGGAATGAAAAACTGTTTTTT
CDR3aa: CSVDGTGNEKLFF

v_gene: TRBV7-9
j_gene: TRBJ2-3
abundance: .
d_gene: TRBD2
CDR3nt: TGTGCCAGCAGCCCCCGAGCGGGGGGGCCTGCTCAAGCAGATACGCAGTATTTT
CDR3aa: CASSPRAGGPAQADTQYF

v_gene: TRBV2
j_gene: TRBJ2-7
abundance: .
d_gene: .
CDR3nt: TGTGCCAGCAGTGTCCTTAACGAGCAGTACTTC
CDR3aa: CASSVLNEQYF

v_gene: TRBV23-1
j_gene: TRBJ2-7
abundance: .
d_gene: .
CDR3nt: TGCGCCAGCAGTCAATGTAGGGGAAGGCACTACGAGCAGTACTTC
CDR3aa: CASSQCRGRHYEQYF

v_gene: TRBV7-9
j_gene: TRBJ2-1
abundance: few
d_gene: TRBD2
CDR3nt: TGTGCCAGCAGCTTAGCTAGCGGGAGACACAATGAGCAGTTCTTC
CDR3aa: CASSLASGRHNEQFF

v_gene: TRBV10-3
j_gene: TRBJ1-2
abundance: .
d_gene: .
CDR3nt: TGTGCCATCATTAATCAGCCAGGTGGCTACACCTTC
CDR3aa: CAIINQPGGYTF

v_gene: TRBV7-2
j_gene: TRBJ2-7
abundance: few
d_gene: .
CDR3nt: TGTGCCAGCAGCTTAGAAGGCCGACAGCCGCAGTACTTC
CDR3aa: CASSLEGRQPQYF